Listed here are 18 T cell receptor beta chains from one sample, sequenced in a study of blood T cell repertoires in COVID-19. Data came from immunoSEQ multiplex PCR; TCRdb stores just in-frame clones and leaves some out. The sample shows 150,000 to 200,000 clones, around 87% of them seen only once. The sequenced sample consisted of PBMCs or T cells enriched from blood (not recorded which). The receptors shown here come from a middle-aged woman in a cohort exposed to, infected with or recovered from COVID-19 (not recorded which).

As DNA, the CDR3 is TGCGCCAGCAGTGACCCTGGACTAGCGGGGGCCCTCTACGAGCAGTACTTC. As protein: CASSDPGLAGALYEQYF. The chain joins TRBV10-2 to TRBJ2-7, with TRBD2 matching over 13 bases. Trimming cost V 3 bases and J 3 bases; bases outside gene matches: 8. The CDR3 is 17 residues long. The germline CDR1 and CDR2 sequences are WSHSY and SAAADI.

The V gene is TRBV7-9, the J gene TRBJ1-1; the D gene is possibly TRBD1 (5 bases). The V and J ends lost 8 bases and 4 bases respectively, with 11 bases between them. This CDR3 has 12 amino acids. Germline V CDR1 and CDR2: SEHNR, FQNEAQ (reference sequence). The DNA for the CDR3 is TGTGCCAGCGGCCGCGACAGCACTGAAGCTTTCTTT. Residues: CASGRDSTEAFF.

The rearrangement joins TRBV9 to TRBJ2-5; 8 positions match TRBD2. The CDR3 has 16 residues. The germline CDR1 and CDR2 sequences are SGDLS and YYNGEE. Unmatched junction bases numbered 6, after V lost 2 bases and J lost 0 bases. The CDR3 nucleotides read TGTGCCAGCAGCGTCCAGGGCGGGGGGTACCAAGAGACCCAGTACTTC. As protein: CASSVQGGGYQETQYF. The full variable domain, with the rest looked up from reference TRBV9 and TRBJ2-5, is DSGVTQTPKHLITATGQRVTLRCSPRSGDLSVYWYQQSLDQGLQFLIQYYNGEERAKGNILERFSAQQFPDLHSELNLSSLELGDSALYFCASSVQGGGYQETQYFGPGTRLLVL.

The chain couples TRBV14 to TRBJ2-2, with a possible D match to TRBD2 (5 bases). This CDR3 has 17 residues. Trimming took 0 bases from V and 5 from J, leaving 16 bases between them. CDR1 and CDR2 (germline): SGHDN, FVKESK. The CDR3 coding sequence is TGTGCCAGCAGCCAAGATCCGGGAAGGGATAGGACCGGGGAGCTGTTTTTT. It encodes CASSQDPGRDRTGELFF. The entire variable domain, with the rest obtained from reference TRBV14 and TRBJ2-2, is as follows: EAGVTQFPSHSVIEKGQTVTLRCDPISGHDNLYWYRRVMGKEIKFLLHFVKESKQDESGMPNNRFLAERTGGTYSTLKVQPAELEDSGVYFCASSQDPGRDRTGELFFGEGSRLTVL.

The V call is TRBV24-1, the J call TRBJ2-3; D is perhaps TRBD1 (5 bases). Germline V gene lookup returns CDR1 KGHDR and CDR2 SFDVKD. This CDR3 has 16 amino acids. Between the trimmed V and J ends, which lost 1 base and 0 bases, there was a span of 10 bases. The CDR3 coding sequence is TGTGCCACCAGTGATTTTAGGGGCCCGAGCACAGATACGCAGTATTTT. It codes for CATSDFRGPSTDTQYF.

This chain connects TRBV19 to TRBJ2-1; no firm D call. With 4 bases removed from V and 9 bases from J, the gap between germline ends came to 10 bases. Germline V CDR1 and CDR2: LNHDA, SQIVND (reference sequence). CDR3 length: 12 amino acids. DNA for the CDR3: TGTGCCAGTAGTAGAGGATATGTTGAGCAGTTCTTC. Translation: CASSRGYVEQFF.

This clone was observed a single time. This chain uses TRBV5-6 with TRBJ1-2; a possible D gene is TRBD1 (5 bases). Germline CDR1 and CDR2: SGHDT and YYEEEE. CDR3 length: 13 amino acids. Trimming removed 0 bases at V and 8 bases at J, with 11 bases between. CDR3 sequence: CASSLVQAEGYTF. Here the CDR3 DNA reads TGTGCCAGCAGCTTGGTACAGGCTGAGGGCTACACCTTC.

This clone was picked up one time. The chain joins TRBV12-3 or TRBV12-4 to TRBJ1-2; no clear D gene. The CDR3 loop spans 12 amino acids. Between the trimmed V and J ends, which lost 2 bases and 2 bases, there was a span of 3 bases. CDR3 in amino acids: CASSLQNYGYTF. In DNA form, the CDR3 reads TGTGCCAGCAGTTTACAAAACTATGGCTACACCTTC.

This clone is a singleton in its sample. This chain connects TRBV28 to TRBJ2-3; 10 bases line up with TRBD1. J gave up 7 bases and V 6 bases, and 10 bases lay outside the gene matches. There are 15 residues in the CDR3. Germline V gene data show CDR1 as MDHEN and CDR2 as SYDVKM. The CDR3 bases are TGTGCCAGCAGCATCCCGGGACAGGGGTGGCATACGCAGTATTTT. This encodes CASSIPGQGWHTQYF.

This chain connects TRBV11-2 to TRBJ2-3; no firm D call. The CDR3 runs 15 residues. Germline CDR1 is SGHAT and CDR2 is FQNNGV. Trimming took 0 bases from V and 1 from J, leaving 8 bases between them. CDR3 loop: CASSLDPPGTDTQYF. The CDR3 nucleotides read TGTGCCAGCAGCTTAGATCCCCCTGGCACAGATACGCAGTATTTT.

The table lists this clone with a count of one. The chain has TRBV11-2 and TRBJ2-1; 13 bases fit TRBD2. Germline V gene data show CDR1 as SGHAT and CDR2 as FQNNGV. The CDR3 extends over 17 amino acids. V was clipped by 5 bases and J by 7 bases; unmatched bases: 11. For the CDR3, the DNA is TGTGCCAGCAGCCGCGGGACTAGCGGGACCTTAGGGAATGAGCAGTTCTTC. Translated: CASSRGTSGTLGNEQFF.

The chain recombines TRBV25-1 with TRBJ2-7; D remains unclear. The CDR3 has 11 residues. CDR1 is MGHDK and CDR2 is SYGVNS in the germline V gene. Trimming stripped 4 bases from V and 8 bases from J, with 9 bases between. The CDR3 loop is CASSGAVKQYF. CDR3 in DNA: TGTGCCAGCAGTGGTGCAGTCAAGCAGTACTTC.

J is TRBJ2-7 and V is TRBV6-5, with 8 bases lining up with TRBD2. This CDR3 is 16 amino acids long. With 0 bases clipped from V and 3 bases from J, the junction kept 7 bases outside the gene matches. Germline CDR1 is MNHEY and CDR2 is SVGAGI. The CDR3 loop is CASSYSLREARYEQYF. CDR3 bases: TGTGCCAGCAGTTACTCGTTGCGGGAGGCTCGCTACGAGCAGTACTTC.

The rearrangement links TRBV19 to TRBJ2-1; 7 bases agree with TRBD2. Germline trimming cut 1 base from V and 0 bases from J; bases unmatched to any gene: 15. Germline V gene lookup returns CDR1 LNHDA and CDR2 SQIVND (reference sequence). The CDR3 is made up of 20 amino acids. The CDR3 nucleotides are TGTGCCAGTAGTATAGGAATCGGAAAGCGGGAAAGCCCCTCCTACAATGAGCAGTTCTTC. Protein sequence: CASSIGIGKRESPSYNEQFF.

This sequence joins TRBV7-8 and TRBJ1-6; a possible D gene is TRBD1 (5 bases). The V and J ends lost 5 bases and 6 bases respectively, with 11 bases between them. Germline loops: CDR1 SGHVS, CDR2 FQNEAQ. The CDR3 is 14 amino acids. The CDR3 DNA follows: TGTGCCAGCAGCCCCCAAGGGGTTAATTCACCCCTCCACTTT. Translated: CASSPQGVNSPLHF.

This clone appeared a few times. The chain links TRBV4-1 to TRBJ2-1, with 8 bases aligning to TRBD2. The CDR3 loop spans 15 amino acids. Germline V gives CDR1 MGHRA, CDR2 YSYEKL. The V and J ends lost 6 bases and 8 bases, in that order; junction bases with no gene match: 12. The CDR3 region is CASSHAGRGDDEQFF. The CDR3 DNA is TGCGCCAGCAGTCATGCGGGGCGGGGGGACGATGAGCAGTTCTTC.

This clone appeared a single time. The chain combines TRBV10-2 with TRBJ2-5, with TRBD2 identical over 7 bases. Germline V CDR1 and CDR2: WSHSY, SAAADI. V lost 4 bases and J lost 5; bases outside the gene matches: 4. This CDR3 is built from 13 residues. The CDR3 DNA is TGCGCCAGCAGTGTTGCCGGGAGGGAGACCCAGTACTTC. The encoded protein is CASSVAGRETQYF.

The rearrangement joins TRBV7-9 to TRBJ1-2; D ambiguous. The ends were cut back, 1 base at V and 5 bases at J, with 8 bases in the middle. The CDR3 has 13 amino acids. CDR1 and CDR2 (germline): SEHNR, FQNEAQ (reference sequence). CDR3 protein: CASSLGSEYGYTF. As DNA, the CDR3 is TGTGCCAGCAGCTTAGGTTCCGAGTATGGCTACACCTTC.